Listed here are 27 T cell receptor beta chains from one sample, sequenced in a study of blood T cell repertoires in COVID-19. Sequenced by immunoSEQ multiplex PCR; TCRdb stores in-frame clones only, minus some. The table shows some 230,000 clones, with 75% to 85% occurring only once. Material: peripheral blood. These receptors were collected from a woman aged 45-65 years with acute or convalescent COVID-19.

This rearrangement joins TRBV7-9 to TRBJ1-3, with D perhaps TRBD1 (6 bases). The germline gives CDR1 SEHNR, CDR2 FQNEAQ (reference sequence). The CDR3 loop spans 15 amino acids. The V gene lost 5 bases and the J gene lost 4 bases, with 15 bases spanning the gap. Written as DNA, the CDR3 is TGTGCCAGCAGCGTTCAGGGGCAGCCAGGAAACACCATATATTTT. Its translation is CASSVQGQPGNTIYF. The full variable domain, in which reference TRBV7-9 and TRBJ1-3 provide the parts outside the CDR3, is DTGVSQNPRHKITKRGQNVTFRCDPISEHNRLYWYRQTLGQGPEFLTYFQNEAQLEKSRLLSDRFSAERPKGSFSTLEIQRTEQGDSAMYLCASSVQGQPGNTIYFGEGSWLTVV.

This chain connects TRBV30 to TRBJ1-4; no definite D call. V was clipped by 2 bases and J by 3 bases, with 10 bases between them. The V gene's germline CDR1 is GTSNPN and CDR2 SVGIG (reference sequence). The CDR3 has 14 residues. CDR3 protein: CAWSSGFSNEKLFF. CDR3 bases: TGTGCCTGGAGTTCGGGTTTTTCTAATGAAAAACTGTTTTTT.

The genes are TRBV10-3 and TRBJ1-3; maybe TRBD1 (6 bases). Germline V gives CDR1 ENHRY, CDR2 SYGVKD. V gave up 0 bases and J gave up 6 bases, with 12 bases separating them. The CDR3 is 15 residues long. The CDR3 loop reads CAISESTGLKNTIYF. CDR3 nucleotides: TGTGCCATCAGTGAGTCGACAGGCCTTAAAAACACCATATATTTT.

This chain connects TRBV11-2 to TRBJ2-7, with D perhaps TRBD2 (5 bases). V lost 6 bases, J lost 1 base, and 10 bases lay in between. Germline loops: CDR1 SGHAT, CDR2 FQNNGV. The CDR3 loop spans 13 amino acids. The CDR3 spells CASRPPGSYEQYF. DNA of the CDR3: TGTGCCAGCAGACCACCGGGGTCCTACGAGCAGTACTTC.

This clone has a handful of counts. This chain joins TRBV18 and TRBJ2-5; D possibly corresponds to TRBD1 (5 bases). The CDR3 is 13 residues long. Trimming removed 5 bases from V and 5 bases from J, with 12 bases in between. The V gene's germline CDR1 is KGHSH and CDR2 LQKENI. The CDR3 region has the DNA TGTGCCAGCTCAACCCGACAGACGGAGACCCAGTACTTC. This encodes CASSTRQTETQYF.

The rearrangement links TRBV19 to TRBJ2-2, with 7 bases that match TRBD2. V lost 3 bases to trimming and J lost 1 base; unmatched junction nucleotides: 8. CDR3 length equals 17 residues. Germline V gene lookup returns CDR1 LNHDA and CDR2 SQIVND (reference sequence). The CDR3 DNA reads as TGTGCCAGTAGTATCGGGCGGGTAGCGGGGAACACCGGGGAGCTGTTTTTT. Translation: CASSIGRVAGNTGELFF. The full variable domain, completed using reference TRBV19 and TRBJ2-2, is DGGITQSPKYLFRKEGQNVTLSCEQNLNHDAMYWYRQDPGQGLRLIYYSQIVNDFQKGDIAEGYSVSREKKESFPLTVTSAQKNPTAFYLCASSIGRVAGNTGELFFGEGSRLTVL.

V gene TRBV7-2 combines with J gene TRBJ2-7; 7 bases agree with TRBD1. The CDR3 is 14 residues long. Germline V gives CDR1 SGHTA, CDR2 FQGNSA. Trimming at V came to 5 bases and at J to 3 bases, leaving 7 bases not matched to a gene. For the CDR3, the DNA is TGTGCCAGCAGCCCCCCGGGACAGAGCTACGAGCAGTACTTC. Protein product: CASSPPGQSYEQYF.

The CDR3 here is CASSLGGLAAGELFF. DNA for the CDR3: TGCGCCAGCAGCTTGGGGGGACTAGCAGCCGGGGAGCTGTTTTTT. This sequence joins TRBV5-1 and TRBJ2-2; 9 nucleotides align to TRBD2. Germline CDR1 is SGHRS and CDR2 is YFSETQ. Germline trimming cut 0 bases from V and 6 bases from J; bases unmatched to any gene: 3. The CDR3 totals 15 residues. Full variable domain (rest looked up from reference TRBV5-1 and TRBJ2-2): KAGVTQTPRYLIKTRGQQVTLSCSPISGHRSVSWYQQTPGQGLQFLFEYFSETQRNKGNFPGRFSGRQFSNSRSEMNVSTLELGDSALYLCASSLGGLAAGELFFGEGSRLTVL.

The rearrangement links TRBV5-1 to TRBJ2-7; perhaps TRBD1 as D (5 bases). CDR3 length: 13 amino acids. CDR1 is SGHRS and CDR2 is YFSETQ in the germline V gene. The V and J ends lost 4 bases and 5 bases respectively, with 13 bases between them. The CDR3: CASSPRVLHEQYF. The DNA of the CDR3 is TGCGCCAGCAGCCCCAGGGTTCTCCACGAGCAGTACTTC.

This clone has a single count. V and J are TRBV7-2 and TRBJ1-6; D not certain. Trimming shortened V by 5 bases and J by 6 bases, and 11 bases separated the two germline ends. The CDR3 totals 14 residues. Per the germline V gene, CDR1 is SGHTA and CDR2 is FQGNSA. The CDR3 loop is CASSGSGFNSPLHF. DNA for the CDR3: TGTGCCAGCAGCGGTTCGGGGTTTAATTCACCCCTCCACTTT.

This chain links TRBV10-3 with TRBJ2-2, with a tentative D call TRBD2 (6 bases). Germline V CDR1 and CDR2: ENHRY, SYGVKD. This CDR3 has 18 amino acids. Trimming cost V 0 bases and J 9 bases, with 23 bases left between them. The CDR3 region is CAISESTLGSGGSRELFF. CDR3 coding DNA: TGTGCCATCAGTGAGTCGACGTTAGGTTCCGGGGGTTCGAGGGAGCTGTTTTTT.

This clone came up once. The chain recombines TRBV4-1 with TRBJ2-7; TRBD2 matches at 7 bases. Germline V lookup: CDR1 MGHRA, CDR2 YSYEKL. The CDR3 extends over 18 amino acids. V lost 4 bases, J lost 2 bases, and 17 bases stayed unmatched. CDR3 DNA: TGCGCCAGCAGCCCAAGGGAGGGTCGAAGGGGCGATACCTACGAGCAGTACTTC. Residues: CASSPREGRRGDTYEQYF.

This chain links TRBV27 with TRBJ1-4; TRBD1 matches at 9 bases. The CDR3 has 14 residues. V shed 6 bases and J 3 bases; nucleotides not matched to a gene: 2. The germline gives CDR1 MNHEY, CDR2 SMNVEV (reference sequence). The CDR3 loop is CASSRDRANEKLFF. In nucleotides, the CDR3 is TGTGCCAGCAGCCGGGACAGGGCTAATGAAAAACTGTTTTTT. The entire variable domain, with the rest obtained from reference TRBV27 and TRBJ1-4, is as follows: EAQVTQNPRYLITVTGKKLTVTCSQNMNHEYMSWYRQDPGLGLRQIYYSMNVEVTDKGDVPEGYKVSRKEKRNFPLILESPSPNQTSLYFCASSRDRANEKLFFGSGTQLSVL.

The chain carries TRBV10-3 and TRBJ2-3, with 12 bases matching TRBD2. The length of the CDR3 is 15 residues. Per germline, CDR1 ENHRY and CDR2 SYGVKD. Trimming removed 7 bases from V and 2 bases from J; junction bases left unmatched: 4. The CDR3 coding sequence is TGTGCCATCACCCTAGCGGGGGGGCCCACAGATACGCAGTATTTT. Translated, it gives CAITLAGGPTDTQYF.

V usage is TRBV28 and J usage is TRBJ2-7, with D maybe TRBD2 (5 bases). Germline lookup yields CDR1 MDHEN and CDR2 SYDVKM. V lost 3 bases to trimming and J lost 0 bases, with 15 bases between them. This CDR3 has 16 residues. The CDR3 region is CASSFEGPPNSYEQYF. Here the CDR3 DNA reads TGTGCCAGCAGTTTCGAGGGCCCTCCTAACTCCTACGAGCAGTACTTC. The full variable domain, with the rest looked up from reference TRBV28 and TRBJ2-7, is DVKVTQSSRYLVKRTGEKVFLECVQDMDHENMFWYRQDPGLGLRLIYFSYDVKMKEKGDIPEGYSVSREKKERFSLILESASTNQTSMYLCASSFEGPPNSYEQYFGPGTRLTVT.

The V gene is TRBV18, the J gene TRBJ2-6; D gene uncertain. The germline V gene has CDR1 KGHSH and CDR2 LQKENI. V was pared by 2 bases and J by 1 base, with 6 bases between. The CDR3 extends over 15 amino acids. The CDR3 is CASSPSESGANVLTF. CDR3 nucleotide sequence: TGTGCCAGCTCACCAAGCGAGTCTGGGGCCAACGTCCTGACTTTC.

The chain has TRBV7-9 and TRBJ1-4; D gene unclear. Looked up from germline, CDR1 is SEHNR and CDR2 is FQNEAQ (reference sequence). V was shortened by 8 bases and J by 7 bases, with 11 bases between the two germline ends. The CDR3 is made up of 12 amino acids. The CDR3 loop is CASGSSGEKLFF. In DNA, the CDR3 is TGTGCCAGCGGAAGTTCGGGTGAAAAACTGTTTTTT.

With respect to this clone: One end of the junction is discordant with germline, which a read error may explain. The chain employs TRBV7-8 and TRBJ1-3, with D uncertain. The CDR3 consists of 13 residues. Germline V gene sequence: CDR1 SGHVS, CDR2 FQNEAQ. DNA of the CDR3: TGTGCCAGCAGCCAATACACGGGAAGCACCATATATTTT. This encodes CASSQYTGSTIYF.

In the case of this clone: Other DNA sequences in the same sample also yield this CDR3. The V and J genes are TRBV5-1 and TRBJ2-3; 10 positions match TRBD1. With V trimmed by 2 bases and J by 4 bases, 1 base remained unmatched. Germline CDR1 reads SGHRS; CDR2 reads YFSETQ. The CDR3 covers 14 residues. CDR3 nucleotides: TGCGCCAGCAGCTTAGGACAGGGGGCAGATACGCAGTATTTT. Translating it yields CASSLGQGADTQYF.

The chain uses TRBV3-1 (or the pseudogene TRBV3-2) and TRBJ2-5; D is unresolved. The CDR3 has 15 amino acids. Trimming pared 0 bases from V and 2 bases from J, leaving 10 bases between. Germline V CDR1 and CDR2: LGHDT, YNNKEL (reference sequence). This CDR3 reads CASSQDPGRQETQYF. In DNA form, the CDR3 reads TGTGCCAGCAGCCAAGATCCTGGCAGACAAGAGACCCAGTACTTC.

The count of this clone is one. The rearrangement joins TRBV27 to TRBJ1-3, with a tentative D call TRBD1 (5 bases). The CDR3 has 13 amino acids. CDR1 and CDR2 (germline): MNHEY, SMNVEV (reference sequence). Deletions cut 5 bases from V and 4 bases from J, with 9 bases between. CDR3 DNA: TGTGCCAGCAGTCCCCGGGGGGGAAACACCATATATTTT. Its translation: CASSPRGGNTIYF.

V and J are TRBV5-1 and TRBJ2-7; 12 bases line up with TRBD1. CDR3 length: 15 amino acids. Germline V gene sequence: CDR1 SGHRS, CDR2 YFSETQ. Trimming at V came to 2 bases and at J to 7 bases, leaving 7 bases not matched to a gene. The DNA for the CDR3 is TGCGCCAGCAGCTTCGCGGGACAGGGGGCAGGAGAGCAGTACTTC. This gives the protein CASSFAGQGAGEQYF.

This clone was seen only a few times. This sequence joins TRBV6-5 and TRBJ1-2; 8 nucleotides align to TRBD1. The V segment lost 8 bases and the J segment 2 bases; nucleotides outside the gene matches: 10. The CDR3 is made up of 15 amino acids. The germline CDR1 and CDR2 sequences are MNHEY and SVGAGI. CDR3 nucleotide sequence: TGTGCCAGCGGAAGGACAGGGCGGTCGAACTATGGCTACACCTTC. Translation gives CASGRTGRSNYGYTF.

This clone occurred a few times. The V call is TRBV5-4, the J call TRBJ2-7; D is unresolved. CDR1 and CDR2 from the germline V gene are SGHNT and YYREEE (reference sequence). The length of the CDR3 is 13 residues. V lost 2 bases, J lost 2 bases, and 8 bases lay in between. In DNA, the CDR3 is TGTGCCAGCAGCTTAAACAGAGCCTACGAGCAGTACTTC. This translates into CASSLNRAYEQYF.

The chain joins TRBV5-6 to TRBJ1-6; the D is unclear. Germline CDR1 and CDR2: SGHDT and YYEEEE. The ends were cut back, 0 bases at V and 7 bases at J, with 11 bases in the middle. This CDR3 contains 15 residues. CDR3 nucleotides: TGTGCCAGCAGCTTGGTCACGGTATCCAATTCACCCCTCCACTTT. Protein product: CASSLVTVSNSPLHF.

V is TRBV27 and J is TRBJ2-3; perhaps TRBD2 as D (5 bases). CDR3 size: 14 residues. The V end lost 6 bases, the J end lost 2 bases, and 12 bases lay between the germline ends. Germline values: CDR1 MNHEY, CDR2 SMNVEV (reference sequence). The CDR3 DNA sequence: TGTGCCAGCAGCGGACTGAGAGACACAGATACGCAGTATTTT. Protein product: CASSGLRDTDTQYF.

The genes are TRBV9 and TRBJ2-1; possible D gene TRBD1, 6 bases. The CDR3 consists of 17 residues. The germline V gene has CDR1 SGDLS and CDR2 YYNGEE. V shed 4 bases and J shed 4 bases, with 21 bases lying between them. CDR3 DNA: TGTGCCAGCAGCCCAGGGGACGTTGGGCCGCCGTACAATGAGCAGTTCTTC. Translated: CASSPGDVGPPYNEQFF.